This TCR beta chain was recovered during a study of blood T cells in healthy people across ages. Notes on the study in general: Researchers judged that diversity estimates from one million T cells fell short of true values. Changes in expanded clonotypes were possibly confounded, as the CMV status of donors was unknown.

Only one count was recorded for this clonotype. The antigen is undetermined. A second PCR, run for roughly 7 to 12 cycles, used a sample-barcoded 5' primer plus a J-beta primer mix. TCRdb analysed the 5' RACE reads with MiXCR anew, one entry per CDR3 protein. The sample records roughly 800,000 distinct CDR3 sequences, 58% being singletons. This sequence originates from a man aged 25 to 40 in good health. Sequencing was carried out using blood.

CDR3 sequence reads: CASSRTGQGAEGYTF. CDR3 bases: TGCGCCAGCAGCCGTACAGGACAGGGGGCGGAAGGCTACACCTTC. The chain combines TRBV5-1 with TRBJ1-2; 11 bases map to TRBD1. The CDR3 totals 15 residues. V gave up 4 bases and J gave up 8 bases; unmatched junction bases: 10. Germline lookup yields CDR1 SGHRS and CDR2 YFSETQ.